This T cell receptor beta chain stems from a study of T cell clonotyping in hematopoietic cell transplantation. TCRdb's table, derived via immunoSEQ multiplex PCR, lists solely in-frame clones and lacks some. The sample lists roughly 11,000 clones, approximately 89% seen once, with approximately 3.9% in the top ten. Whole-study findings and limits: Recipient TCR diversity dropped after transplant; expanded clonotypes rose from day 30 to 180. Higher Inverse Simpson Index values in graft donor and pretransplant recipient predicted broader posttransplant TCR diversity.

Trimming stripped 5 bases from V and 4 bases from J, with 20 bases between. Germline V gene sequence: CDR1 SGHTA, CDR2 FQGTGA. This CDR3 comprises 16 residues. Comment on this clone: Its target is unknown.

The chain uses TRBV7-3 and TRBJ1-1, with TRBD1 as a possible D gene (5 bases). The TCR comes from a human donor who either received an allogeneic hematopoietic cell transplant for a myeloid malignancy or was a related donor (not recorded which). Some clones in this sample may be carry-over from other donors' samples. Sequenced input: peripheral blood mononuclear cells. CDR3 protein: CASSPNGGGRATEAFF. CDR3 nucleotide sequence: TGTGCCAGCAGCCCAAATGGCGGGGGAAGGGCCACTGAAGCTTTCTTT.